Listed below are T cell receptor beta chains from one sample, sequenced in a study of cytomegalovirus exposure and HLA in healthy donors. Profiling relied on immunoSEQ multiplex PCR, and the TCRdb table lists in-frame clones only, not all of them. The repertoire holds approximately 120,000 clones, with around 90% as singletons. The sequenced sample was PBMCs. The receptors here all came from a young woman in good health and CMV-seronegative. Each CDR3 is given with its conserved first and last residue. D genes are given only for firm matches. The size field is filled for only some rows; it gives once, few, many or a size class.

clone size | D gene | J gene | V gene | CDR3 DNA | CDR3 protein
NA | TRBD1 | TRBJ1-1 | TRBV19 | TGTGCCAGTACCCCCGAGAGACAGGGTGCCACTGAAGCTTTCTTT | CASTPERQGATEAFF
once | NA | TRBJ2-7 | TRBV19 | TGTGCCAGTAGTACGACAGTATCCTACGAGCAGTACTTC | CASSTTVSYEQYF
NA | NA | TRBJ2-1 | TRBV21-1 | TGTGCCAGCAGCAAAAATTTCGGTGGGGGGGGACTAGCGGGAGGATTTGAGCAGTTCTTC | CASSKNFGGGGLAGGFEQFF
NA | TRBD1 | TRBJ2-3 | TRBV7-9 | TGTGCCAGCAGGATCGACAGGGGTGGAGATACGCAGTATTTT | CASRIDRGGDTQYF
NA | TRBD2 | TRBJ2-5 | TRBV10-2 | TGCGCCAGCAGTGAGTCGATAGCGGGAGCGGTCGGAGAGACCCAGTACTTC | CASSESIAGAVGETQYF
NA | NA | TRBJ2-7 | TRBV7-7 | TGTGCTAGCAGCTTAAGTATCGGTCACGAGCAGTACTTC | CASSLSIGHEQYF
NA | NA | TRBJ1-1 | TRBV13 | TGTGCCAGCAGGCCTTCCCCAGGCAACACTGAAGCTTTCTTT | CASRPSPGNTEAFF
NA | NA | TRBJ2-3 | TRBV14 | TGTGCCAGCAGCCAAGATAGGGGAGATACGCAGTATTTT | CASSQDRGDTQYF
NA | NA | TRBJ2-7 | TRBV2 | TGTGCCAGCAGTGAACGGGCGGGATTCAACCACGAGCAGTACTTC | CASSERAGFNHEQYF
NA | NA | TRBJ2-5 | TRBV4-1 | TGCGCCAGCAGCCAGACGGGAGATTTCGAGACCCAGTACTTC | CASSQTGDFETQYF
NA | NA | TRBJ1-4 | TRBV28 | TGTGCCAGCCGGACAGCTAATGAAAAACTGTTTTTT | CASRTANEKLFF
NA | TRBD1 | TRBJ1-5 | TRBV2 | TGTGCCAGCAGCGGGGTCGACAGGGTCAATCAGCCCCAGCATTTT | CASSGVDRVNQPQHF
NA | NA | TRBJ1-2 | TRBV6-5 | TGTGCCAGCAGTCTACAGGGTTCTAACTATGGCTACACCTTC | CASSLQGSNYGYTF
NA | NA | TRBJ2-1 | TRBV18 | TGTGCCAGCTCACCACCGTCTAGTCGGAATGAGCAGTTCTTC | CASSPPSSRNEQFF
NA | TRBD1 | TRBJ2-5 | TRBV2 | TGTGCCAGCAGGATACGACAGGGGGCCCGGGAGACCCAGTACTTC | CASRIRQGARETQYF
NA | NA | TRBJ2-5 | TRBV25-1 | TGTGCCAGCAGTGAATGGCCCCAGTCGGAGACCCAGTACTTC | CASSEWPQSETQYF
NA | NA | TRBJ2-3 | TRBV28 | TGTGCCAGCAGTACCCGGGGGATCACAGATACGCAGTATTTT | CASSTRGITDTQYF